The rows below give T cell receptor beta chains drawn from one sample of a study of T cell repertoires in cytomegalovirus infection. TCRdb independently ran MiXCR on the reads; one entry per CDR3 protein. Of about 300,000 distinct CDR3 sequences listed, around 9.6% were seen once; the top ten hold around 2.5%. The sequencing sample was made of PBMCs. The receptors shown here come from a human donor in good health (CMV status not recorded). Some clones in this sample may be carry-over from other donors' samples. The CDR3 runs from the conserved cysteine through the conserved F or W. A D gene is named only where the DNA matches it firmly.

J gene,V gene,D gene,CDR3 protein
TRBJ1-3,TRBV7-9,NA,CASSLARGLGNTIYF
TRBJ2-3,TRBV7-2,NA,CASGAWGRTDTQYF
TRBJ1-3,TRBV12-3/TRBV12-4,TRBD1,CASSRTGGNTIYF
TRBJ2-3,TRBV6-6,TRBD1,CASSGQASTDTQYF
TRBJ1-1,TRBV6-1,TRBD1,CASTRSGGAYTEAFF
TRBJ2-1,TRBV5-1,TRBD1,CASSLGDRVNEQFF
TRBJ2-2,TRBV29-1,NA,CSVRETGELFF
TRBJ2-5,TRBV15,TRBD2,CATSTARRTSVLETQYF
TRBJ2-6,TRBV28,NA,CASRADSGANVLTF
TRBJ2-3,TRBV20-1,NA,CSAPREYYTQYF
TRBJ1-5,TRBV20-1,NA,CSARQFSNQPQHF
TRBJ2-1,TRBV28,NA,CASSYRDSLFKQFF
TRBJ2-7,TRBV7-9,NA,CASSLVRVGTVSYEQYF
TRBJ2-1,TRBV28,NA,CASISSGIKQFF
TRBJ2-1,TRBV7-8,TRBD1,CASSPGQGNYNEQFF
TRBJ2-5,TRBV6-6,TRBD1,CASSYSDRPTETQYF
TRBJ2-5,TRBV2,NA,CASSDPGEVQETQYF
TRBJ2-7,TRBV29-1,TRBD2,CSVNSGGPYEQYF
TRBJ1-1,TRBV7-9,TRBD1,CASSRPGTGVLGMNTEAFF
TRBJ2-2,TRBV20-1,NA,CSAPVTRAGELFF
TRBJ2-5,TRBV29-1,NA,CSASTWAGETQYF
TRBJ2-1,TRBV7-3,NA,CASSRGETVEQFF
TRBJ2-4,TRBV7-9,TRBD2,CASSPPLAEVPRNIQYF
TRBJ1-1,TRBV28,NA,CASSFQPYGEAFF
TRBJ1-1,TRBV19,NA,CASSPRPGRWNTEAFF
TRBJ2-2,TRBV20-1,TRBD1,CSARDRGGTGELFF
TRBJ1-2,TRBV7-9,TRBD1,CASSYDDRGTYTF
TRBJ2-3,TRBV28,TRBD2,CASIPSEGSGGDTDTQYF
TRBJ2-5,TRBV3-1,NA,CASSQDWRPGRETQYF
TRBJ2-3,TRBV27,NA,CASSFGILDTQYF
TRBJ1-5,TRBV2,TRBD1,CASSATGTGVGQPQHF
TRBJ2-3,TRBV10-3,NA,CAISGRAQGDTQYF
TRBJ2-3,TRBV12-3/TRBV12-4,NA,CASSLAADQYF
TRBJ1-5,TRBV19,TRBD1,CASSINEGARQPQHF
TRBJ1-1,TRBV18,TRBD1,CASKGAGFGMNTEAFF
TRBJ2-1,TRBV19,NA,CASSTSGGTISYNEQFF
TRBJ2-1,TRBV7-9,NA,CASSLAHGGSLYNEQFF
TRBJ1-1,TRBV12-3/TRBV12-4,NA,CASKMTALSGNTEAFF
TRBJ1-1,TRBV6-2/TRBV6-3,NA,CASSYRTNTEAFF
TRBJ2-4,TRBV5-4,TRBD1,CASSLSRDGTAYF
TRBJ1-6,TRBV5-1,NA,CASKDGDNSPLHF
TRBJ2-5,TRBV6-2/TRBV6-3,NA,CASTKPHKETQYF
TRBJ1-1,TRBV12-3/TRBV12-4,NA,CASSLSWENTEAFF
TRBJ1-6,TRBV27,TRBD1,CASSWVGGTEIYNSPLHF
TRBJ2-2,TRBV19,TRBD1,CASRRQGKMTGELFF
TRBJ2-5,TRBV28,NA,CASSQGGDLETQYF
TRBJ2-5,TRBV6-6,NA,CASSYSLETQYF
TRBJ2-7,TRBV7-8,NA,CASSLARGYEQYF